A single sample gave rise to the 5 T cell receptor beta chains below, sequenced in a study of T cells in Graves' hyperthyroidism and ophthalmopathy. Authors of the study amplified TCR beta CDR3 regions from RNA transcripts. Carried out on the TCR CDR3, a first-round RT-PCR used the HTBI primer set. TCRdb independently ran MiXCR on the multiplex PCR reads; one entry per CDR3 protein. This table has roughly 650,000 distinct CDR3 sequences, 16% appearing once. Sequenced material: blood. The receptors shown here come from a woman aged 40 to 50 with Graves' ophthalmopathy.

Many counts were recorded for this clonotype. The V gene is TRBV9, the J gene TRBJ1-2; D is possibly TRBD1 (6 bases). V lost 3 bases to trimming and J lost 7 bases, with 16 bases between them. This CDR3 is built from 14 residues. The germline CDR1 and CDR2 sequences are SGDLS and YYNGEE. Here the CDR3 DNA reads TGTGCCAGCAGCGCGGGACAACAAACGGGTGGCTACACCTTC. It yields the protein CASSAGQQTGGYTF.

This clonotype has only a few counts. CDR3 in DNA: TGCAGTGCTAGAGATAACACCGGGGAGCTGTTTTTT. Protein sequence: CSARDNTGELFF. V is TRBV20-1 and J is TRBJ2-2; D gene ambiguous. CDR1 is DFQATT, CDR2 SNEGSKA, per germline (reference sequence). This CDR3 is built from 12 residues. Trimming left V 0 bases short and J 2 bases short, with 1 base between.

This clonotype was counted ten times or more. V gene TRBV18 combines with J gene TRBJ2-1; TRBD1 is a possible D gene (5 bases). V was shortened by 3 bases and J by 5 bases, with 8 bases between the two germline ends. Germline CDR1 is KGHSH and CDR2 is LQKENI. CDR3 length: 13 residues. The CDR3 bases are TGTGCCAGCTCACCGACAGTAGACAATGAGCAGTTCTTC. This gives the protein CASSPTVDNEQFF.

This clonotype occurred a few times. V gene TRBV7-9 combines with J gene TRBJ1-2; unclear D gene. This CDR3 spans 14 amino acids. Germline CDR1 is SEHNR and CDR2 is FQNEAQ (reference sequence). V lost 1 base and J lost 3, with 9 bases in between. CDR3: CASSLDFQDYGYTF. The CDR3 DNA reads TGTGCCAGCAGCTTAGATTTCCAGGACTATGGCTACACCTTC.

This sequence joins TRBV10-2 and TRBJ2-5, with D hard to call. Germline lookup yields CDR1 WSHSY and CDR2 SAAADI. V lost 0 bases and J lost 5, with 7 bases in between. The CDR3 has 13 residues. CDR3 in DNA: TGCGCCAGCAGTGAGTCGACGCTGGAGACCCAGTACTTC. Residues: CASSESTLETQYF.